The 32 T cell receptor beta chains presented below share a single source sample, sequenced in a study of prognosis after radiotherapy for stage I lung cancer. Amplicons of TCR beta CDR3 were generated from genomic DNA by two-round multiplex PCR. With primers specific to each TRBV and TRBJ gene, the first-round PCR was performed. TCRdb re-called the multiplex PCR reads through MiXCR, storing one row per CDR3 protein. The sample records 20,000 to 25,000 distinct CDR3 sequences, approximately 40% being singletons. Sequencing used PBMCs, obtained before or after stereotactic body radiation therapy (not recorded which). These receptors were taken from a donor over 45 with non-small cell lung cancer.

The genes are TRBV12-5 and TRBJ2-7; 8 positions agree with TRBD1. The germline CDR1 and CDR2 sequences are LGHNT and FRNRAP. The ends lost 4 bases at V and 5 bases at J; junction bases unmatched: 7. The CDR3 consists of 14 residues. Here the CDR3 reads CASGSGQGRDEQYF. The CDR3 DNA reads as TGTGCTAGTGGTTCTGGACAGGGTAGGGACGAGCAGTACTTC.

J is TRBJ1-5 and V is TRBV6-1, with D uncertain. The germline V and J ends were trimmed by 5 bases and 3 bases, with 8 bases remaining between them. The CDR3 runs to 13 residues. Germline CDR1 is MNHNS and CDR2 is SASEGT. CDR3 loop: CASSLALNQPQHF. The CDR3 nucleotides are TGTGCCAGCAGTCTAGCGCTCAATCAGCCCCAGCATTTT.

This clonotype was picked up many times. The CDR3: CAISDYASGGDTQYF. The CDR3 coding sequence is TGTGCCATCAGTGATTACGCCTCTGGGGGAGATACGCAGTATTTT. The rearrangement joins TRBV10-3 to TRBJ2-3; the D call may be TRBD1 or TRBD2 (5 bases each). V lost 3 bases, J lost 5 bases, and 15 bases lay in between. Germline V gene sequence: CDR1 ENHRY, CDR2 SYGVKD. The CDR3 is made up of 15 amino acids.

This clonotype was observed at least ten times. V and J are TRBV12-3 or TRBV12-4 and TRBJ2-7; TRBD2 matches at 8 bases. The CDR3 length is 15 residues. V lost 5 bases and J lost 0; bases outside the gene matches: 6. This CDR3 is CASSPSSGSSYEQYF. The DNA for the CDR3 is TGTGCCAGCAGTCCTTCCAGCGGGAGCTCCTACGAGCAGTACTTC.

V gene TRBV11-3 combines with J gene TRBJ2-2; no definite D call. Germline CDR1 SGHNT, CDR2 YENEEA. This CDR3 has 15 residues. V gave up 9 bases and J gave up 0 bases, with 14 bases separating them. The chain's CDR3 is CARSPLEANTGELFF. The CDR3 DNA sequence: TGTGCCAGAAGCCCGCTAGAGGCGAACACCGGGGAGCTGTTTTTT.

Details on this clonotype: One base separates it from a far larger clone, so it is likely a read error. The chain has TRBV12-3 or TRBV12-4 and TRBJ2-1; no definite D call. V was pared by 5 bases and J by 9 bases, with 14 bases between. This CDR3 is 13 amino acids long. Here the CDR3 DNA reads TGTGCCAGCAGTGAATCGGCATTGGGTGAGCAGTTCTTC. Protein: CASSESALGEQFF.

The chain couples TRBV30 to TRBJ2-2, with TRBD2 matching 11 bases. The CDR3 is 17 amino acids. Per germline, CDR1 GTSNPN and CDR2 SVGIG (reference sequence). V lost 3 bases and J lost 1; bases outside the gene matches: 7. CDR3 in amino acids: CAWRGASGGMNTGELFF. The CDR3 nucleotides read TGTGCCTGGAGGGGCGCTAGCGGGGGGATGAACACCGGGGAGCTGTTTTTT.

The V call is TRBV30, the J call TRBJ1-6; D is unresolved. CDR1 is GTSNPN, CDR2 SVGIG, per germline (reference sequence). Trimming removed 4 bases at V and 5 bases at J, with 6 bases between. The CDR3 totals 12 residues. CDR3 sequence: CAWKRHNSPLHF. The CDR3 nucleotides read TGTGCCTGGAAACGACATAATTCACCCCTCCACTTT.

This clonotype has a single count. This chain uses TRBV24-1 with TRBJ2-3; D might be TRBD1 (5 bases). Deletions cut 10 bases from V and 0 bases from J, with 10 bases between. Germline assignment: CDR1 KGHDR and CDR2 SFDVKD. The CDR3 sequence is 13 residues long. CDR3 DNA: TGTGCCACTTCTAGGGGTAGCACAGATACGCAGTATTTT. Translating gives CATSRGSTDTQYF.

This clonotype was observed at least ten times. The J gene is TRBJ2-7, the V gene TRBV11-2; 7 nucleotides line up with TRBD1. From germline, CDR1 is SGHAT and CDR2 FQNNGV. V shed 5 bases and J 3 bases; nucleotides not matched to a gene: 4. This CDR3 contains 13 residues. The CDR3 DNA sequence: TGTGCCAGCAGCGACCAGGGGGTCTACGAGCAGTACTTC. Its translation: CASSDQGVYEQYF.

The chain links TRBV30 to TRBJ1-2; D call uncertain. This CDR3 has 12 residues. Germline lookup yields CDR1 GTSNPN and CDR2 SVGIG (reference sequence). V was trimmed by 5 bases and J by 4 bases, leaving 11 bases between them. CDR3: CAWLRTSYGYTF. For the CDR3, the DNA is TGTGCCTGGTTGCGCACTTCCTATGGCTACACCTTC.

This clonotype was seen more than once but under ten times. One base away lies a much larger clone, so this may be a sequencing read error. The chain combines TRBV7-9 with TRBJ1-4; D remains ambiguous. Germline CDR1 SEHNR, CDR2 FQNEAQ (reference sequence). The CDR3 has 13 amino acids. V lost 2 bases, J lost 10 bases, and 11 bases lay in between. CDR3 region: CASSLCEGGKLFF. The CDR3 DNA is TGTGCCAGCAGCTTATGTGAGGGTGGAAAACTGTTTTTT.

The rearrangement links TRBV11-2 to TRBJ2-7; D unresolved. V lost 5 bases and J lost 1, with 12 bases in between. Germline lookup yields CDR1 SGHAT and CDR2 FQNNGV. The CDR3 totals 14 residues. The CDR3 DNA is TGTGCCAGCAGCCTGGGTCCTCAATCCTACGAGCAGTACTTC. Translating it yields CASSLGPQSYEQYF.

Regarding this clonotype: It is likely a read error: a sequence one base away is far more abundant. This chain connects TRBV28 to TRBJ2-2, with 10 bases lining up with TRBD1. This CDR3 region has 16 residues. Germline CDR1 reads MDHEN; CDR2 reads SYDVKM. CDR3: CASSPVDRGQVGELFF. CDR3 nucleotides: TGCGCCAGCAGCCCAGTCGACAGGGGGCAGGTCGGGGAGCTGTTTTTT.

This clonotype was detected many times. The rearrangement uses TRBV30 and TRBJ2-7, with 9 bases that match TRBD2. This CDR3 region has 14 residues. With V trimmed by 3 bases and J by 5 bases, 8 bases remained unmatched. Germline CDR1 GTSNPN, CDR2 SVGIG (reference sequence). CDR3 nucleotides: TGTGCCTGGAGGTCAAGCGGGAGGAGAAACGAGCAGTACTTC. Its translation is CAWRSSGRRNEQYF. The full variable domain, completed using reference TRBV30 and TRBJ2-7, is SQTIHQWPATLVQPVGSPLSLECTVEGTSNPNLYWYRQAAGRGLQLLFYSVGIGQISSEVPQNLSASRPQDRQFILSSKKLLLSDSGFYLCAWRSSGRRNEQYFGPGTRLTVT.

Worth noting for this clonotype: Since a much larger clone is just one base distant, this may be a read error. V and J are TRBV5-4 and TRBJ2-7, with TRBD2 as a possible D gene (5 bases). CDR3 size: 14 residues. Trimming shortened V by 2 bases and J by 3 bases, and 12 bases separated the two germline ends. Germline-derived CDR1 and CDR2 are SGHNT and YYREEE (reference sequence). CDR3 nucleotides: TGTGCCAGCAGCTTTGACGTCGGGGACTACGAGCAGTACTTC. Translated, it gives CASSFDVGDYEQYF.

This clonotype has ten or more counts. V gene TRBV15 combines with J gene TRBJ1-2; tentative D call: TRBD1 (5 bases). The CDR3 is made up of 15 amino acids. Germline lookup yields CDR1 LNHNV and CDR2 YYDKDF (reference sequence). V lost 3 bases to trimming and J lost 0 bases, with 11 bases between them. The CDR3 DNA reads as TGTGCCACCAGCAGCCGGAGGGGTGCTAACTATGGCTACACCTTC. This codes for CATSSRRGANYGYTF.

As for this clonotype: A read error may produce the germline difference seen at one junction end. This rearrangement joins TRBV27 to TRBJ2-1; TRBD1 might be the D (6 bases). Germline values: CDR1 MNHEY, CDR2 SMNVEV (reference sequence). The CDR3 runs to 14 residues. The CDR3 DNA reads as TGTGCCAGCAGCGGGAATAGCAGGGGCAATGAGAAGTTCTTC. It codes for CASSGNSRGNEKFF.

Comments on this clonotype: This likely reflects a read error, since a far larger clone is one base away. The rearrangement joins TRBV6-2 or TRBV6-3 to TRBJ1-2, with a weak D call TRBD1 (6 bases). The CDR3 has 14 residues. Germline V lookup: CDR1 MNHEY, CDR2 SVGEGT. The CDR3 region is CASSRSPRGIGHTF. The CDR3 nucleotides read TGTGCCAGCAGCCGCTCGCCCAGGGGCATTGGCCACACCTTC.

On this clonotype itself: This likely stems from a read error, as it lies one base from a far larger clone. The chain has TRBV6-2 or TRBV6-3 and TRBJ2-3; possible D gene TRBD2, 5 bases. This CDR3 is built from 15 residues. CDR1 is MNHEY and CDR2 is SVGEGT in the germline V gene. V was clipped by 6 bases and J by 0 bases, with 13 bases between them. The CDR3 region is CASSPRASSTDTQYF. Written as DNA, the CDR3 is TGTGCCAGCAGCCCGCGGGCTTCTAGCACAGATACGCAGTATTTT.

The chain joins TRBV28 to TRBJ2-1; 10 bases map to TRBD2. Germline CDR1 reads MDHEN; CDR2 reads SYDVKM. This CDR3 has 17 amino acids. V lost 8 bases to trimming and J lost 4 bases; unmatched junction nucleotides: 14. The DNA for the CDR3 is TGTGCCAGCGGCATGAGTAGCGGGAGGTCCCTATACAATGAGCAGTTCTTC. This encodes CASGMSSGRSLYNEQFF.

As concerns this clonotype: One end of the junction is discordant with germline, which a read error may explain. V usage is TRBV27 and J usage is TRBJ2-3; 10 nucleotides align to TRBD2. Looked up from germline, CDR1 is MNHEY and CDR2 is SMNVEV (reference sequence). The CDR3 extends over 18 amino acids. The CDR3 sequence: CASSPLRPTSGATYTQYF. In nucleotides, the CDR3 is TGTGCCAGCAGTCCGCTTCGACCTACTAGCGGGGCCACATATACGCAGTATTTT.

This clonotype has at least ten counts. The chain uses TRBV5-1 and TRBJ2-3; 11 bases are a match to TRBD2. The CDR3 extends over 18 amino acids. With V trimmed by 4 bases and J by 0 bases, 10 bases remained unmatched. Germline V gene data show CDR1 as SGHRS and CDR2 as YFSETQ. This CDR3 is CASSLLGLAVTSTDTQYF. The CDR3 DNA sequence: TGCGCCAGCAGCCTCCTGGGACTAGCGGTTACTAGCACAGATACGCAGTATTTT. Full variable domain (remainder filled in from reference TRBV5-1 and TRBJ2-3): KAGVTQTPRYLIKTRGQQVTLSCSPISGHRSVSWYQQTPGQGLQFLFEYFSETQRNKGNFPGRFSGRQFSNSRSEMNVSTLELGDSALYLCASSLLGLAVTSTDTQYFGPGTRLTVL.

This clonotype was seen at least ten times. J is TRBJ1-2 and V is TRBV9, with D perhaps TRBD1 (5 bases). V shed 0 bases and J shed 4 bases, with 7 bases lying between them. The CDR3 totals 13 residues. CDR1 is SGDLS, CDR2 YYNGEE, per germline. In DNA form, the CDR3 reads TGTGCCAGCAGCGTAGACGGGACCTATGGCTACACCTTC. It translates to CASSVDGTYGYTF.

The chain carries TRBV7-2 and TRBJ2-3; 11 nucleotides match TRBD2. Germline lookup yields CDR1 SGHTA and CDR2 FQGNSA. The CDR3 spans 14 residues. Trimming removed 1 base from V and 10 bases from J; junction bases left unmatched: 4. The CDR3 spells CASSLVSGGAPQYF. The CDR3 nucleotides read TGTGCCAGCAGCTTAGTTAGCGGGGGGGCCCCGCAGTATTTT.

Points on this clonotype: A much larger clone differs from this one at a single base, so this may be a read error. This chain connects TRBV5-1 to TRBJ2-5; no clear D gene. V lost 6 bases to trimming and J lost 5 bases, with 17 bases between them. The CDR3 is 14 residues long. Looked up from germline, CDR1 is SGHRS and CDR2 is YFSETQ. As DNA, the CDR3 is TGCGCCAGCATCTCTACCCCCGCCCCGGAGACCCAGTACTTC. Amino acid sequence: CASISTPAPETQYF.

This clonotype has a count of ten or more. This chain uses TRBV20-1 with TRBJ1-1; D perhaps matches TRBD1 (5 bases). The germline V gene has CDR1 DFQATT and CDR2 SNEGSKA (reference sequence). With 3 bases removed from V and 2 bases from J, the gap between germline ends came to 34 bases. This CDR3 is 21 amino acids long. Here the CDR3 DNA reads TGCAGTGCTAGTCAGGGCCTCGGGTTCGATTTTGCCACATACTTAAACACTGAAGCTTTCTTT. The encoded protein is CSASQGLGFDFATYLNTEAFF.

Concerning this clonotype itself: It may be a read error: a sequence one base away is much more abundant. The genes are TRBV6-2 or TRBV6-3 and TRBJ2-1; 7 nucleotides line up with TRBD2. With V trimmed by 0 bases and J by 5 bases, 16 bases remained unmatched. This CDR3 has 19 residues. From germline, CDR1 is MNHEY and CDR2 SVGEGT. The CDR3 DNA follows: TGTGCCAGCAGTTACTCCCACCCATTACGGGCGGGAGCTCACAATGAGCAGTTCTTC. Translated, it gives CASSYSHPLRAGAHNEQFF.

This clonotype was observed many times. The chain carries TRBV19 and TRBJ2-3, with D tentatively TRBD2 (5 bases). Germline CDR1 is LNHDA and CDR2 is SQIVND (reference sequence). V dropped 5 bases and J dropped 5 bases, with 11 bases sitting between them. The CDR3 has 13 residues. The chain's CDR3 is CASSVGKRDTQYF. Written as DNA, the CDR3 is TGTGCCAGTAGTGTCGGGAAACGAGATACGCAGTATTTT.

CDR3 sequence (DNA): TGTGCCAGCAGTTCGACAGGGGTCAGAGGCTACACCTTC. This sequence encodes CASSSTGVRGYTF. The V gene is TRBV6-2 or TRBV6-3, the J gene TRBJ1-2, with TRBD1 matching over 8 bases. J was trimmed by 8 bases and V by 4 bases; bases with no gene match: 6. Germline values: CDR1 MNHEY, CDR2 SVGEGT. The CDR3 length is 13 residues.

The chain combines TRBV4-1 with TRBJ2-1, with D possibly matching TRBD2 (6 bases). This CDR3 contains 14 residues. The V gene lost 2 bases and the J gene lost 5 bases, with 10 bases spanning the gap. Germline V gene sequence: CDR1 MGHRA, CDR2 YSYEKL. The CDR3 coding sequence is TGCGCCAGCAGCCAACGGACGGGAGACAATGAGCAGTTCTTC. Its protein is CASSQRTGDNEQFF.

A remark on this clonotype: A read error is possible here, since a much larger clone lies one base away. The chain is built from TRBV4-2 and TRBJ2-1; D tentatively reads TRBD1 or TRBD2 (5 bases each). The CDR3 sequence is 16 residues long. The germline V gene has CDR1 LGHNA and CDR2 YNFKEQ. V gave up 4 bases and J gave up 4 bases, with 17 bases separating them. CDR3 in amino acids: CASSLPESGGYNEQFF. In nucleotides, the CDR3 is TGTGCCAGCAGCCTGCCCGAGAGTGGGGGTTACAATGAGCAGTTCTTC.